What follows are 27 T cell receptor beta chains derived from one specimen sequenced in a study of T-cell memory formation after mild COVID-19. TCRdb reanalysed the 5' RACE reads using MiXCR and keeps one entry per CDR3 protein. Of about 350,000 distinct CDR3 sequences in the sample, roughly 13% were seen once. Sequenced: PBMCs or a T cell subset sorted from them (not recorded which). The receptors were gathered from a man between 18 and 35 years old who had mild COVID-19 (a few samples of this study predate the infection). Cell type and time point are not known.

This clonotype was detected ten times or more. The gene calls are TRBV7-9 and TRBJ2-3; 11 nucleotides match TRBD1. This CDR3 region has 16 residues. CDR1 is SEHNR and CDR2 is FQNEAQ in the germline V gene (reference sequence). V was pared by 4 bases and J by 3 bases, with 6 bases of the junction left unmatched. The CDR3 nucleotides are TGTGCCAGCAGCTCCTGGACAGGGGGCGAGACAGATACGCAGTATTTT. This sequence encodes CASSSWTGGETDTQYF. Full variable domain (rest looked up from reference TRBV7-9 and TRBJ2-3): DTGVSQNPRHKITKRGQNVTFRCDPISEHNRLYWYRQTLGQGPEFLTYFQNEAQLEKSRLLSDRFSAERPKGSFSTLEIQRTEQGDSAMYLCASSSWTGGETDTQYFGPGTRLTVL.

This clonotype was seen many times. This rearrangement joins TRBV7-2 to TRBJ2-5, with 11 nucleotides matching TRBD2. Per the germline V gene, CDR1 is SGHTA and CDR2 is FQGNSA. V was pared by 4 bases and J by 2 bases, with 6 bases of the junction left unmatched. The CDR3 spans 16 residues. CDR3 region: CASSSLRTSGQETQYF. DNA of the CDR3: TGTGCCAGCAGCTCCCTTCGGACTAGCGGGCAAGAGACCCAGTACTTC.

The gene calls are TRBV5-1 and TRBJ1-1; possibly TRBD1 for D (6 bases). The V end lost 4 bases, the J end lost 5 bases, and 27 bases lay between the germline ends. The CDR3 has 18 residues. Germline lookup yields CDR1 SGHRS and CDR2 YFSETQ. The CDR3 protein is CASSIPDQGHRAGTEAFF. For the CDR3, the DNA is TGCGCCAGCAGCATACCGGATCAGGGACACAGGGCTGGTACTGAAGCTTTCTTT.

This clonotype was picked up a small number of times. The chain employs TRBV20-1 and TRBJ1-1; no definite D call. V was clipped by 2 bases and J by 8 bases, with 21 bases between them. CDR1 is DFQATT and CDR2 is SNEGSKA in the germline V gene (reference sequence). The CDR3 is 15 residues long. CDR3 in amino acids: CSARSPGMSAVEAFF. In DNA, the CDR3 is TGCAGTGCTAGATCGCCCGGGATGAGTGCGGTGGAAGCTTTCTTT.

Remarks on this clonotype: At one of its ends the junction is not consistent with the germline gene, which may arise from a read error. J is TRBJ1-1 and V is TRBV10-3, with TRBD1 matching over 9 bases. CDR1 is ENHRY and CDR2 is SYGVKD in the germline V gene. The CDR3 spans 13 residues. The CDR3 DNA is TGTGCCATCAGTGGGACAGGGGACACTCAAGCTTTCTTT. Translating it yields CAISGTGDTQAFF.

This clonotype has a handful of counts. This chain connects TRBV20-1 to TRBJ2-1, with unresolved D. Germline V lookup: CDR1 DFQATT, CDR2 SNEGSKA (reference sequence). The CDR3 loop spans 10 amino acids. Trimming left V 3 bases short and J 8 bases short, with 5 bases between. This CDR3 is CSASEDEQFF. Written as DNA, the CDR3 is TGCAGTGCTAGTGAAGATGAGCAGTTCTTC.

This clonotype was found a few times. The rearrangement links TRBV7-2 to TRBJ2-7, with D possibly TRBD1 on 6 matching bases. The CDR3 spans 12 residues. Trimming took 5 bases from V and 12 from J, leaving 17 bases between them. Germline CDR1 SGHTA, CDR2 FQGNSA. DNA of the CDR3: TGTGCCAGCAGCACGTCCGGGACATTGTTGTACGTC. This sequence encodes CASSTSGTLLYV.

The DNA of the CDR3 is TGTGCCAGCTCAGGCACCGGGACCACGGAGACCCAGTACTTC. It encodes CASSGTGTTETQYF. The V gene is TRBV18, the J gene TRBJ2-5; D may be TRBD1 or TRBD2 (5 bases each). V dropped 5 bases and J dropped 5 bases, with 15 bases sitting between them. The CDR3 length is 14 residues. Germline CDR1 and CDR2: KGHSH and LQKENI.

The J gene is TRBJ1-5, the V gene TRBV7-9; D is unresolved. The V and J ends lost 3 bases and 0 bases respectively, with 12 bases between them. Germline V gene lookup returns CDR1 SEHNR and CDR2 FQNEAQ (reference sequence). The CDR3 totals 16 residues. CDR3 region: CASSFWVGDSNQPQHF. DNA of the CDR3: TGTGCCAGCAGCTTCTGGGTTGGAGATAGCAATCAGCCCCAGCATTTT.

This clonotype has only a few counts. The rearrangement joins TRBV11-2 to TRBJ2-3; 9 nucleotides align to TRBD1. CDR1 SGHAT and CDR2 FQNNGV come from the germline V gene. The CDR3 consists of 17 residues. With V trimmed by 5 bases and J by 2 bases, 11 bases remained unmatched. As DNA, the CDR3 is TGTGCCAGCAGCCGTCTCGGGACAGGGCCCACCACAGATACGCAGTATTTT. Its protein is CASSRLGTGPTTDTQYF. Drawing the rest from reference TRBV11-2 and TRBJ2-3, the complete variable domain is EAGVAQSPRYKIIEKRQSVAFWCNPISGHATLYWYQQILGQGPKLLIQFQNNGVVDDSQLPKDRFSAERLKGVDSTLKIQPAKLEDSAVYLCASSRLGTGPTTDTQYFGPGTRLTVL.

The gene calls are TRBV10-3 and TRBJ2-3; D is undetermined. Trimming removed 6 bases at V and 6 bases at J, with 10 bases between. This CDR3 spans 12 amino acids. In germline, CDR1 is ENHRY, CDR2 SYGVKD. This CDR3 reads CAISSEPDTQYF. DNA for the CDR3: TGTGCCATCAGCAGCGAGCCCGATACGCAGTATTTT.

This clonotype was picked up many times. The chain recombines TRBV29-1 with TRBJ2-1, with TRBD2 matching over 8 bases. V lost 3 bases to trimming and J lost 4 bases; unmatched junction nucleotides: 5. The V gene's germline CDR1 is SQVTM and CDR2 ANQGSEA. This CDR3 has 14 residues. The CDR3 here is CSVDGIAGYNEQFF. The CDR3 DNA is TGCAGCGTTGATGGGATAGCGGGGTACAATGAGCAGTTCTTC.

This clonotype came up a few times. The rearrangement joins TRBV6-5 to TRBJ1-5, with D possibly matching TRBD1 (5 bases). Germline V gene lookup returns CDR1 MNHEY and CDR2 SVGAGI. The CDR3 sequence is 13 residues long. Trimming stripped 5 bases from V and 3 bases from J, with 8 bases between. Here the CDR3 reads CASSRGVNQPQHF. The CDR3 nucleotides are TGTGCCAGCAGTCGGGGGGTCAATCAGCCCCAGCATTTT.

This clonotype came up a few times. V is TRBV23-1 and J is TRBJ1-5; D call uncertain. TRBV23-1 is reported as an ORF; its role is uncertain. The CDR3 extends over 16 amino acids. The germline V and J ends were trimmed by 3 bases and 0 bases, with 12 bases remaining between them. CDR3 sequence: CASSQVAGNSNQPQHF. CDR3 in DNA: TGCGCCAGCAGTCAGGTTGCGGGCAATAGCAATCAGCCCCAGCATTTT.

This clonotype has at least ten counts. CDR3 in amino acids: CASSSTGTGNTIYF. In nucleotides, the CDR3 is TGCGCCAGCAGCTCGACAGGGACCGGGAACACCATATATTTT. V is TRBV5-1 and J is TRBJ1-3; 7 nucleotides line up with TRBD1. Germline V gene sequence: CDR1 SGHRS, CDR2 YFSETQ. V trimming: 3 bases; J trimming: 7 bases; junction bases outside the gene matches: 7. The CDR3 has 14 amino acids.

This clonotype was found a few times. This chain links TRBV9 with TRBJ2-1; D is possibly TRBD1 (6 bases). The germline CDR1 and CDR2 sequences are SGDLS and YYNGEE. Trimming shortened V by 0 bases and J by 7 bases, and 11 bases separated the two germline ends. The CDR3 spans 14 residues. CDR3 protein: CASSVVAGVNEQFF. CDR3 in DNA: TGTGCCAGCAGCGTAGTGGCAGGGGTAAATGAGCAGTTCTTC.

The genes are TRBV5-1 and TRBJ2-3; the D gene is possibly TRBD1 (5 bases). Germline V CDR1 and CDR2: SGHRS, YFSETQ. The ends were cut back, 0 bases at V and 4 bases at J, with 9 bases in the middle. This CDR3 has 14 residues. The CDR3 here is CASSLEGSPDTQYF. The CDR3 DNA reads as TGCGCCAGCAGCTTGGAGGGGTCCCCAGATACGCAGTATTTT.

This clonotype has at least ten counts. V gene TRBV6-5 combines with J gene TRBJ2-5; 8 bases fit TRBD2. The germline CDR1 and CDR2 sequences are MNHEY and SVGAGI. CDR3 length: 16 residues. With 5 bases clipped from V and 1 base from J, the junction kept 9 bases outside the gene matches. The CDR3 DNA reads as TGTGCCAGCAGTGCCCTAGGACGGGGGGGCCAAGAGACCCAGTACTTC. Its translation is CASSALGRGGQETQYF.

This clonotype has more than one count but fewer than ten. This rearrangement joins TRBV10-1 to TRBJ1-1; the match to TRBD1 covers 10 bases. CDR1 is WNHNN, CDR2 SYGVQD, per germline (reference sequence). This CDR3 spans 12 amino acids. The V and J ends lost 8 bases and 3 bases, in that order; junction bases with no gene match: 0. This chain's CDR3 is CASGQGDTEAFF. DNA for the CDR3: TGCGCCAGCGGACAGGGGGACACTGAAGCTTTCTTT.

V usage is TRBV20-1 and J usage is TRBJ1-2; 8 positions agree with TRBD1. CDR3 length: 17 residues. V dropped 5 bases and J dropped 5; count of bases not matched to a gene: 19. Germline lookup yields CDR1 DFQATT and CDR2 SNEGSKA (reference sequence). CDR3 sequence reads: CSADGTGGGASGYGYTF. The CDR3, as DNA: TGCAGTGCTGATGGGACAGGCGGCGGTGCCTCCGGATATGGCTACACCTTC.

The chain links TRBV5-1 to TRBJ1-5; D perhaps matches TRBD1 (5 bases). Germline CDR1 and CDR2: SGHRS and YFSETQ. V shed 1 base and J shed 4 bases, with 9 bases lying between them. The CDR3 spans 14 residues. CDR3 region: CASSLTGENQPQHF. The CDR3 bases are TGCGCCAGCAGCTTGACAGGAGAGAATCAGCCCCAGCATTTT.

J is TRBJ2-3 and V is TRBV18, with 8 bases identical to TRBD1. CDR1 is KGHSH, CDR2 LQKENI, per germline. The ends lost 6 bases at V and 4 bases at J; junction bases unmatched: 3. The CDR3 consists of 13 residues. The CDR3 protein is CASSQGASDTQYF. CDR3 nucleotides: TGTGCCAGCTCGCAGGGGGCCTCAGATACGCAGTATTTT.

This chain joins TRBV6-5 and TRBJ1-5; D is unresolved. The V and J ends lost 7 bases and 6 bases respectively, with 10 bases between them. The CDR3 contains 12 residues. CDR1 and CDR2 from the germline V gene are MNHEY and SVGAGI. CDR3 nucleotides: TGTGCCAGCAAAACGAGCGGTCAGCCCCAGCATTTT. This encodes CASKTSGQPQHF.

The chain combines TRBV6-6 with TRBJ2-1; 10 positions match TRBD2. The V and J ends lost 2 bases and 4 bases, in that order; junction bases with no gene match: 8. The CDR3 has 17 residues. Germline V gene lookup returns CDR1 MNHNY and CDR2 SVGAGI (reference sequence). The CDR3 DNA is TGTGCCAGCAGTTACCCAGGAGAGACTAGCGGGTACAATGAGCAGTTCTTC. This translates into CASSYPGETSGYNEQFF.

The chain uses TRBV29-1 and TRBJ2-7, with a weak D call TRBD1 (5 bases). The CDR3 length is 12 residues. Germline V gene data show CDR1 as SQVTM and CDR2 as ANQGSEA. Trimming took 4 bases from V and 2 from J, leaving 9 bases between them. CDR3 in DNA: TGCAGCGTTGCCTCGGACACCTACGAGCAGTACTTC. This translates into CSVASDTYEQYF.

The chain has TRBV3-1 and TRBJ2-7; 9 bases are shared with TRBD1. V shed 1 base, J shed 6 bases, and the junction held 7 bases outside the gene matches. CDR3 length: 15 amino acids. Looked up from germline, CDR1 is LGHDT and CDR2 is YNNKEL (reference sequence). The CDR3, as DNA: TGTGCCAGCAGCCAAGCGGTACAGGGGGCTATCGAGCAGTACTTC. Translation: CASSQAVQGAIEQYF.

The chain recombines TRBV7-8 with TRBJ1-4; 7 bases align to TRBD1. After removal of 4 bases from V and 6 bases from J, the junction contained 11 bases not matched to a gene. CDR3 size: 16 residues. The V gene's germline CDR1 is SGHVS and CDR2 FQNEAQ. The CDR3 coding sequence is TGTGCCAGCAGCTCCAACCCTAGGGGGCAGTATGAAAAACTGTTTTTT. It encodes CASSSNPRGQYEKLFF. Full variable domain (remainder filled in from reference TRBV7-8 and TRBJ1-4): GAGVSQSPRYKVAKRGQDVALRCDPISGHVSLFWYQQALGQGPEFLTYFQNEAQLDKSGLPSDRFFAERPEGSVSTLKIQRTQQEDSAVYLCASSSNPRGQYEKLFFGSGTQLSVL.